The next 11 T cell receptor beta chains were all read from a single sample in a study of blood T cell repertoires in COVID-19. Method: immunoSEQ multiplex PCR; TCRdb's copy keeps in-frame clones and lacks some. The sample lists some 88,000 clones; approximately 86% were seen once. Sequenced material: peripheral blood. These receptors came from a man in his 60s with acute or convalescent COVID-19.

CDR3 nucleotide sequence: TGTGCCAGCAGCTTGATAGGGGCAGTGGGTTCACCCCTCCACTTT. It specifies CASSLIGAVGSPLHF. The chain is built from TRBV5-5 and TRBJ1-6, with D maybe TRBD1 (5 bases). CDR1 is SGHKS, CDR2 YYEKEE, per germline (reference sequence). V was clipped by 1 base and J by 9 bases, with 14 bases between them. This CDR3 has 15 residues.

The V gene is TRBV19, the J gene TRBJ2-2, with D possibly TRBD2 on 5 matching bases. CDR3 length: 16 residues. The germline V gene encodes CDR1 LNHDA and CDR2 SQIVND (reference sequence). V lost 3 bases, J lost 5 bases, and 16 bases lay in between. CDR3 nucleotide sequence: TGTGCCAGTAGTATGGTACGGGGATTCCTGACCGGGGAGCTGTTTTTT. Translated, it gives CASSMVRGFLTGELFF.

This clone was recorded once. The rearrangement links TRBV6-2 or TRBV6-3 to TRBJ1-6; 7 bases map to TRBD1. The V segment lost 6 bases and the J segment 9 bases; nucleotides outside the gene matches: 8. The length of the CDR3 is 14 residues. The germline V gene has CDR1 MNHEY and CDR2 SVGEGT. The CDR3 protein is CASSQQGLVSPLHF. The CDR3 DNA follows: TGTGCCAGCAGCCAACAGGGGTTGGTTTCACCCCTCCACTTT.

The V and J genes are TRBV20-1 and TRBJ1-4; 7 bases are a match to TRBD1. After removal of 3 bases from V and 1 base from J, the junction contained 8 bases not matched to a gene. Germline V gene lookup returns CDR1 DFQATT and CDR2 SNEGSKA (reference sequence). The CDR3 spans 16 residues. The CDR3 is CSASRLTGETNEKLFF. The CDR3 DNA reads as TGCAGTGCTAGTCGCCTTACAGGGGAAACTAATGAAAAACTGTTTTTT.

This chain connects TRBV19 to TRBJ2-2; D is undetermined. CDR1 and CDR2 from the germline V gene are LNHDA and SQIVND (reference sequence). With 8 bases removed from V and 9 bases from J, the gap between germline ends came to 10 bases. This CDR3 comprises 11 residues. The CDR3: CASGEARELFF. The DNA of the CDR3 is TGTGCCAGTGGTGAGGCCCGGGAGCTGTTTTTT.

This rearrangement joins TRBV27 to TRBJ1-6; 8 bases are a match to TRBD1. The CDR3 consists of 14 residues. Germline values: CDR1 MNHEY, CDR2 SMNVEV (reference sequence). V was pared by 5 bases and J by 9 bases, with 6 bases of the junction left unmatched. In nucleotides, the CDR3 is TGTGCCAGCAGTCCCTGGACAGGGACTTCACCCCTCCACTTT. Translated: CASSPWTGTSPLHF.

This clone was detected only once. This chain connects TRBV19 to TRBJ2-7; 7 bases are shared with TRBD1. The CDR3 is 13 residues long. Germline-derived CDR1 and CDR2 are LNHDA and SQIVND (reference sequence). V gave up 5 bases and J gave up 10 bases; unmatched junction bases: 11. The DNA for the CDR3 is TGTGCCAGTAGTCCCCGACAGGGCCAATTTCAGTACTTC. Amino acids: CASSPRQGQFQYF.

The V call is TRBV5-1, the J call TRBJ1-3; maybe TRBD1 (6 bases). Germline CDR1 reads SGHRS; CDR2 reads YFSETQ. V lost 0 bases, J lost 4 bases, and 14 bases lay in between. The CDR3 extends over 16 amino acids. CDR3 sequence: CASSLGPQGTGNTIYF. The CDR3 DNA sequence: TGCGCCAGCAGCTTGGGGCCGCAGGGGACAGGAAACACCATATATTTT.

About this clone itself: Other DNA sequences of this sample code for an identical CDR3. This chain links TRBV11-2 with TRBJ2-7, with a possible D match to TRBD2 (6 bases). This CDR3 region has 15 residues. V was trimmed by 1 base and J by 0 bases, leaving 10 bases between them. Germline lookup yields CDR1 SGHAT and CDR2 FQNNGV. The CDR3: CASSLVSGSSYEQYF. As DNA, the CDR3 is TGTGCCAGCAGCTTAGTTAGCGGAAGCTCCTACGAGCAGTACTTC.

This clone was detected a few times. The chain links TRBV29-1 to TRBJ1-2; 9 nucleotides line up with TRBD1. Trimming at V came to 3 bases and at J to 13 bases, leaving 6 bases not matched to a gene. The CDR3 extends over 11 amino acids. Looked up from germline, CDR1 is SQVTM and CDR2 is ANQGSEA. The CDR3 DNA sequence: TGCAGCGTTGAGGGTGGACAGGGGCTCACCTTC. Translation gives CSVEGGQGLTF.

In DNA, the CDR3 is TGTGCCAGCAGCTTCCCGGGACAGGGGGCATTAGGCTACACCTTC. Amino acid sequence: CASSFPGQGALGYTF. The V gene is TRBV7-9, the J gene TRBJ1-2, with 12 bases aligning to TRBD1. Losses at the gene ends were 3 bases for V and 8 bases for J; bases not matched to a gene: 7. This CDR3 is built from 15 residues. Germline V gene sequence: CDR1 SEHNR, CDR2 FQNEAQ (reference sequence).